These 13 T cell receptor beta chains were sequenced from one sample in a study of T-cell reconstitution after alpha-beta-depleted transplantation in children. Unique molecular identifiers tagged the TCRbeta library. Each CDR3 protein is one row after TCRdb ran MiXCR on the PCR reads. The sample yields about 1,000,000 distinct CDR3 sequences, around 30% seen once. Specimen: PBMCs, mostly from graft donor cells, collected 360 days after TCRalphabeta/CD19-depleted stem cell transplant. All receptors derive from a boy under three years old who had a stem cell transplant for SCID, so the T cells may come from the graft donor.

About this clonotype: The final CDR3 position lacks the conserved phenylalanine or tryptophan, pointing to a likely read error. The V gene is TRBV18, the J gene TRBJ2-7; D perhaps matches TRBD2 (7 bases). The V end was cut by 2 bases, the J end by 2 bases, with 13 bases between. This CDR3 has 15 amino acids. CDR1 and CDR2 (germline): KGHSH, LQKENI. The CDR3 region is CASSPRAGAPYEQYL. The CDR3 nucleotides are TGTGCCAGCTCACCAAGGGCGGGGGCCCCCTACGAGCAGTACCTC.

This clonotype occurred a few times. The chain couples TRBV20-1 to TRBJ2-3; D uncertain. This CDR3 comprises 13 residues. Germline lookup yields CDR1 DFQATT and CDR2 SNEGSKA (reference sequence). V was trimmed by 2 bases and J by 2 bases, leaving 8 bases between them. The CDR3 nucleotides are TGCAGTGCTAGACGGCTATCCACAGATACGCAGTATTTT. Protein sequence: CSARRLSTDTQYF.

In this sample, this clonotype turned up a few times. This chain uses TRBV12-3 or TRBV12-4 with TRBJ2-5, with unresolved D. The CDR3 covers 13 residues. Trimming pared 6 bases from V and 2 bases from J, leaving 10 bases between. In DNA, the CDR3 is TGTGCCAGCAGCCGCAACCTTCAAGAGACCCAGTACTTC. Amino acid sequence: CASSRNLQETQYF.

The chain carries TRBV5-1 and TRBJ2-1; 9 nucleotides agree with TRBD2. Germline V CDR1 and CDR2: SGHRS, YFSETQ. The CDR3 loop spans 14 amino acids. J was trimmed by 8 bases and V by 1 base; bases with no gene match: 4. The CDR3 sequence: CASSLRGLADEQFF. CDR3 coding DNA: TGCGCCAGCAGCTTGAGGGGACTAGCCGATGAGCAGTTCTTC.

The gene calls are TRBV12-5 and TRBJ1-4; a possible D gene is TRBD1 (6 bases). Trimming left V 2 bases short and J 7 bases short, with 14 bases between. Germline CDR1 and CDR2: LGHNT and FRNRAP. This CDR3 spans 15 amino acids. The CDR3 reads CASGLLQGIGEKLFF. The CDR3 DNA reads TGTGCTAGTGGTTTGCTGCAGGGGATTGGTGAAAAACTGTTTTTT.

The chain links TRBV11-2 to TRBJ1-1; tentatively, D is TRBD1 (5 bases). The CDR3 runs to 17 residues. The V end lost 1 base, the J end lost 0 bases, and 15 bases lay between the germline ends. Germline assignment: CDR1 SGHAT and CDR2 FQNNGV. The CDR3 reads CASSLGPGAGMNTEAFF. CDR3 nucleotides: TGTGCCAGCAGCTTAGGCCCCGGGGCCGGCATGAACACTGAAGCTTTCTTT. The whole variable domain, filled in from reference TRBV11-2 and TRBJ1-1, reads EAGVAQSPRYKIIEKRQSVAFWCNPISGHATLYWYQQILGQGPKLLIQFQNNGVVDDSQLPKDRFSAERLKGVDSTLKIQPAKLEDSAVYLCASSLGPGAGMNTEAFFGQGTRLTVV.

A few counts support this clonotype. The genes are TRBV12-3 or TRBV12-4 and TRBJ1-2; D unresolved. The CDR3 is 15 residues long. Trimming took 1 base from V and 4 from J, leaving 13 bases between them. The CDR3 bases are TGTGCCAGCAGTTTAGGGCCCACCCCTTTCTATGGCTACACCTTC. Protein sequence: CASSLGPTPFYGYTF.

V and J are TRBV28 and TRBJ2-3; D tentatively reads TRBD1 or TRBD2 (5 bases each). Germline lookup yields CDR1 MDHEN and CDR2 SYDVKM. Trimming removed 7 bases at V and 6 bases at J, with 14 bases between. This CDR3 contains 13 residues. CDR3 DNA sequence: TGTGCCAGCACCGACGGGGCTCGGGATACGCAGTATTTT. This translates into CASTDGARDTQYF.

In this sample, this clonotype turned up many times. V gene TRBV12-3 or TRBV12-4 combines with J gene TRBJ2-1; TRBD2 agrees at 8 bases. V trimming: 6 bases; J trimming: 1 base; junction bases outside the gene matches: 5. CDR3 size: 15 residues. This CDR3 reads CASSRTGGSYNEQFF. The CDR3 DNA reads TGTGCCAGCAGCCGGACGGGGGGGTCCTACAATGAGCAGTTCTTC.

A few counts support this clonotype. The V and J genes are TRBV27 and TRBJ2-1; a possible D gene is TRBD1 (6 bases). The V gene lost 2 bases and the J gene lost 9 bases, with 14 bases spanning the gap. Looked up from germline, CDR1 is MNHEY and CDR2 is SMNVEV (reference sequence). This CDR3 contains 14 residues. As DNA, the CDR3 is TGTGCCAGCAGTTTACTCCCGGGACAAATTGAGCAGTTCTTC. It encodes CASSLLPGQIEQFF.

This clonotype has just a few counts. The J gene is TRBJ2-1, the V gene TRBV7-9; D is undetermined. Germline V gene data show CDR1 as SEHNR and CDR2 as FQNEAQ (reference sequence). V was cut by 5 bases and J by 8 bases, with 22 bases left in between. The CDR3 covers 16 residues. Written as DNA, the CDR3 is TGTGCCAGCAGCCTCCTCGTTGGCCCCCCAGTCCATGAGCAGTTCTTC. Its protein is CASSLLVGPPVHEQFF.

This rearrangement joins TRBV19 to TRBJ2-1; the D gene is possibly TRBD2 (6 bases). In germline, CDR1 is LNHDA, CDR2 SQIVND (reference sequence). Trimming pared 3 bases from V and 9 bases from J, leaving 12 bases between. The CDR3 runs to 13 residues. The CDR3 loop reads CASSIASVAEQFF. CDR3 nucleotide sequence: TGTGCCAGTAGTATTGCTAGCGTGGCTGAGCAGTTCTTC. The complete variable domain, with remaining parts taken from reference TRBV19 and TRBJ2-1, reads DGGITQSPKYLFRKEGQNVTLSCEQNLNHDAMYWYRQDPGQGLRLIYYSQIVNDFQKGDIAEGYSVSREKKESFPLTVTSAQKNPTAFYLCASSIASVAEQFFGPGTRLTVL.

The chain recombines TRBV2 with TRBJ1-6; D gene uncertain. V shed 3 bases and J shed 6 bases, with 12 bases lying between them. The CDR3 consists of 15 residues. In germline, CDR1 is SNHLY, CDR2 FYNNEI. CDR3 nucleotides: TGTGCCAGCAGTGAGCGGCAGGTGATTAATTCACCCCTCCACTTT. It specifies CASSERQVINSPLHF. Full variable domain (missing parts from reference TRBV2 and TRBJ1-6): EPEVTQTPSHQVTQMGQEVILRCVPISNHLYFYWYRQILGQKVEFLVSFYNNEISEKSEIFDDQFSVERPDGSNFTLKIRSTKLEDSAMYFCASSERQVINSPLHFGNGTRLTVT.